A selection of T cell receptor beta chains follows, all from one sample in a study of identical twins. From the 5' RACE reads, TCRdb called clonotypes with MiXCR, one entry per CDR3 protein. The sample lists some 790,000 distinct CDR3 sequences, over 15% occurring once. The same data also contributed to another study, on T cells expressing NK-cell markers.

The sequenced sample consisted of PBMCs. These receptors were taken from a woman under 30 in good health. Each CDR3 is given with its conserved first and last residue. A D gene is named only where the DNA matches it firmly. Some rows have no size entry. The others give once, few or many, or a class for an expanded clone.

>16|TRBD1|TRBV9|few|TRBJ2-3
CASRSGTGRSPDTQYF
TGTGCCAGCAGGTCGGGGACAGGGCGGAGTCCAGATACGCAGTATTTT
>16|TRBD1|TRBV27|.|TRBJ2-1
CASSPRRTGGSNEQFF
TGTGCCAGCAGTCCCAGACGGACAGGGGGCTCTAATGAGCAGTTCTTC
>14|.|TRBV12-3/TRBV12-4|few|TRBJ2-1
CASSLRVRVNEQFF
TGTGCCAGCAGTTTGCGAGTACGGGTCAATGAGCAGTTCTTC
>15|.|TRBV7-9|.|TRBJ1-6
CASSAHRDFGSPLHF
TGTGCCAGCAGCGCCCACAGGGATTTTGGTTCACCCCTCCACTTT
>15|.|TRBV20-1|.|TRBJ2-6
CSARRPASGANVLTF
TGCAGTGCACGCCGACCGGCCTCTGGGGCCAACGTCCTGACTTTC
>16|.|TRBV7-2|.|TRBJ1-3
CASSSGGVPSGNTIYF
TGTGCCAGCAGCTCCGGTGGTGTCCCCTCTGGAAACACCATATATTTT
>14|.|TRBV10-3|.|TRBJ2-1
CAISEIAGDDEQFF
TGTGCCATCAGTGAGATAGCAGGGGACGATGAGCAGTTCTTC
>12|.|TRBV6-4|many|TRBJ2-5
CASSDWGETQYF
TGTGCCAGCAGTGACTGGGGGGAGACCCAGTACTTC
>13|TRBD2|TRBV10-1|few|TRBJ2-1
CASSDMTSGISVF
TGCGCCAGCAGTGATATGACTAGCGGGATATCGGTCTTC
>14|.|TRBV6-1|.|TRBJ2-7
CASSTRIISYEQYF
TGTGCCAGCAGTACCAGGATAATTTCCTACGAGCAGTACTTC
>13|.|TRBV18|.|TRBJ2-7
CASSPAGLVEQYF
TGTGCCAGCTCACCGGCAGGGTTGGTCGAGCAGTACTTC
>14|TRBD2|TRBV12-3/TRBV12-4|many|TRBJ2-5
CASSLVGGGETQYF
TGTGCCAGCAGTTTAGTTGGGGGGGGAGAGACCCAGTACTTC
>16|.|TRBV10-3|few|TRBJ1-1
CAISVIQIRLNTEAFF
TGTGCCATCAGTGTCATACAGATCCGTCTGAACACTGAAGCTTTCTTT
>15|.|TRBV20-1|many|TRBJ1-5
CSAREVGEMNQPQHF
TGCAGTGCTAGAGAGGTCGGGGAAATGAATCAGCCCCAGCATTTT
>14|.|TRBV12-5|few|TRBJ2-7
CASGPGSRIYEQYF
TGTGCTAGTGGCCCCGGGTCCCGGATCTACGAGCAGTACTTC
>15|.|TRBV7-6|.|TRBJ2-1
CASSLEAELHNEQFF
TGTGCCAGCAGCTTAGAGGCGGAACTTCACAATGAGCAGTTCTTC
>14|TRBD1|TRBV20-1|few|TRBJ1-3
CSALYRGGGNTIYF
TGCAGTGCTCTTTACAGGGGAGGCGGAAACACCATATATTTT
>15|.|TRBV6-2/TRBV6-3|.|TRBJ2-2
CASSSAGTNTGELFF
TGTGCCAGCAGTTCCGCCGGGACGAACACCGGGGAGCTGTTTTTT
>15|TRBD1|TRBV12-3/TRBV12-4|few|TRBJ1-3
CASSFYGDRVNTIYF
TGTGCCAGCAGTTTTTATGGGGACAGGGTAAACACCATATATTTT
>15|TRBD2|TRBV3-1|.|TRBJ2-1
CASSRQLAGGKEQFF
TGTGCCAGCAGCCGACAACTAGCGGGAGGTAAGGAGCAGTTCTTC
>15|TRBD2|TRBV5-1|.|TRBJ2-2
CASSSGLGNTGELFF
TGCGCCAGCAGCTCGGGACTAGGGAACACCGGGGAGCTGTTTTTT
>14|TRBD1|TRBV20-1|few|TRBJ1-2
CSARRTGGNYGYTF
TGCAGTGCTAGGAGGACAGGGGGTAACTATGGCTACACCTTC
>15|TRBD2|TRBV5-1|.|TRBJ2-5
CASSILAGDQETQYF
TGCGCCAGCAGCATTCTAGCGGGGGATCAAGAGACCCAGTACTTC
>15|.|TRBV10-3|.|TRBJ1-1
CAISFGGAQRAEAFF
TGTGCCATCAGTTTCGGAGGGGCACAGAGGGCTGAAGCTTTCTTT
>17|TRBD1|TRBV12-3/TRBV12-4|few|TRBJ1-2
CASSLVAGTGRRRGYTF
TGTGCCAGCAGTTTAGTTGCCGGGACAGGGAGACGGAGGGGCTACACCTTC
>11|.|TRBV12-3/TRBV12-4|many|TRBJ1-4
CASSFGEKLFF
TGTGCCAGCAGTTTTGGAGAAAAACTGTTTTTT
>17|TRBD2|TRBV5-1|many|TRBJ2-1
CASSLTSGGPSYNEQFF
TGCGCCAGCAGCCTGACTAGCGGGGGGCCCTCCTACAATGAGCAGTTCTTC
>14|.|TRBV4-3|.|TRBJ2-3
CASSQENTRDTQYF
TGCGCCAGCAGCCAAGAAAACACTCGGGATACGCAGTATTTT
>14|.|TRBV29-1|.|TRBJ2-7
CSVGLMTNSYEQYF
TGCAGCGTTGGCCTCATGACAAACTCCTACGAGCAGTACTTC
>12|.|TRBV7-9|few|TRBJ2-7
CASSLDSRDLDF
TGTGCCAGCAGCTTAGACAGCCGGGACCTGGACTTC